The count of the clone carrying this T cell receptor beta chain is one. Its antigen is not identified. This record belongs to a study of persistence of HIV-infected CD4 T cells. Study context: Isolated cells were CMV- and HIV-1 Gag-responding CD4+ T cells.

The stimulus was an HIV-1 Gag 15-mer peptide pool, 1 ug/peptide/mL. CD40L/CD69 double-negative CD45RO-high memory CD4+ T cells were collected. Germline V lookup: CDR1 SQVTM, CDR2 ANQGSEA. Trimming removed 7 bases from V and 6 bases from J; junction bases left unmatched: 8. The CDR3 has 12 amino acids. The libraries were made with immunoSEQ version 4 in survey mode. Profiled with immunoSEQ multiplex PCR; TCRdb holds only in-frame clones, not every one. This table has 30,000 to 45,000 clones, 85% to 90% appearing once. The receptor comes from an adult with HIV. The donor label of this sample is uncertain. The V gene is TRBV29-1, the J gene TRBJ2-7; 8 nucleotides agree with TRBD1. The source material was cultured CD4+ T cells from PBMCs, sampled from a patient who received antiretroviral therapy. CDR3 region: CSGRDRPLEQYF. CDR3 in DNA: TGCAGCGGCCGGGACAGGCCCCTCGAGCAGTACTTC.